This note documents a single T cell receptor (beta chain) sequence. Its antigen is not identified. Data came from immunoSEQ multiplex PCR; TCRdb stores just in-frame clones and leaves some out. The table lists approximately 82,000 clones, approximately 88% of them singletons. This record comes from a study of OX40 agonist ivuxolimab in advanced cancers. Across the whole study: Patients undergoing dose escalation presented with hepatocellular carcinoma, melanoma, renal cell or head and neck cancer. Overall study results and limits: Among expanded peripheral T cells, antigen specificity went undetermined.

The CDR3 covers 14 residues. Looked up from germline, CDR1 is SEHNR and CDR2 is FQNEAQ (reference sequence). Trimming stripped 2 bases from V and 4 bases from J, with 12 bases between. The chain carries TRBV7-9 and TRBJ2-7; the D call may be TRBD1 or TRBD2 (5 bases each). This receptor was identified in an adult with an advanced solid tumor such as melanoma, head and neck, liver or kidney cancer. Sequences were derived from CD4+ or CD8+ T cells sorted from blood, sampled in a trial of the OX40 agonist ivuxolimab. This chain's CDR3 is CASSLQGPSYEQYF. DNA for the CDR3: TGTGCCAGCAGCTTACAGGGACCCTCATACGAGCAGTACTTC.